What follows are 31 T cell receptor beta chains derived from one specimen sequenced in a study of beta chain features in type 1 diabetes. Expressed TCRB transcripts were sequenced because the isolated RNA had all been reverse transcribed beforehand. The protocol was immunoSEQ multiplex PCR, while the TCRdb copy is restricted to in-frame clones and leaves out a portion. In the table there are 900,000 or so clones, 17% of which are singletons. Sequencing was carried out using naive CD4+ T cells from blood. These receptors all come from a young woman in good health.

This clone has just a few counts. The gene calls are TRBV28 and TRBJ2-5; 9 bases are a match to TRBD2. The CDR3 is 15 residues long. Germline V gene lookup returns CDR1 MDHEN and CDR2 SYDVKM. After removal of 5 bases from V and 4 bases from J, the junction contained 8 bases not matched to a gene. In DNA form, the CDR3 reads TGTGCCAGCAGTCCGGCGGGGGGGGCCCGAGAGACCCAGTACTTC. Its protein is CASSPAGGARETQYF.

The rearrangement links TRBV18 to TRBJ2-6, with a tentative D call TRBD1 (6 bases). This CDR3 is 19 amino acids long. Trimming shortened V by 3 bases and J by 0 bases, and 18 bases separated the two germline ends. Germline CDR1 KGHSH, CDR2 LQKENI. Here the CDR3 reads CASSPIADSKGSGANVLTF. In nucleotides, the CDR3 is TGTGCCAGCTCACCGATCGCGGACAGTAAAGGCTCTGGGGCCAACGTCCTGACTTTC.

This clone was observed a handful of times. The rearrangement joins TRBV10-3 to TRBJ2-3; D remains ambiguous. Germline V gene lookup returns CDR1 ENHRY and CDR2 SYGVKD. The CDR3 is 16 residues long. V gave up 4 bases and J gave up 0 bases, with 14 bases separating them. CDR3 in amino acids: CAISVSSFGSTDTQYF. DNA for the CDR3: TGTGCCATCAGTGTCTCGTCATTCGGAAGCACAGATACGCAGTATTTT.

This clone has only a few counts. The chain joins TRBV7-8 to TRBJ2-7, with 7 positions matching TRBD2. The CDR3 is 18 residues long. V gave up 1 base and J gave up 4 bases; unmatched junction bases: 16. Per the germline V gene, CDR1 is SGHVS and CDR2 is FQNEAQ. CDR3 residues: CASSLESGTGMGGYEQYF. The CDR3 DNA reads TGTGCCAGCAGCTTAGAATCGGGCACGGGGATGGGAGGGTACGAGCAGTACTTC.

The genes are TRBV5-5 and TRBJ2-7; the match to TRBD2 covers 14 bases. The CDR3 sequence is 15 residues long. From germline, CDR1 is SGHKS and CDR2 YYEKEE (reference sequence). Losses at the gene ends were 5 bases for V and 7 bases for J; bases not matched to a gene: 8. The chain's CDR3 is CASRWTSGRPGEQYF. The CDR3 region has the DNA TGTGCCAGCAGATGGACTAGCGGGAGGCCCGGGGAGCAGTACTTC.

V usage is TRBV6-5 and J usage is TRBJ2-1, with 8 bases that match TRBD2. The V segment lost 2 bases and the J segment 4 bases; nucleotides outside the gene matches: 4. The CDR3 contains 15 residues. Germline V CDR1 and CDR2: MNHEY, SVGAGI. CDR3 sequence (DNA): TGTGCCAGCAGTTACACGGGAGGGTCTTACAATGAGCAGTTCTTC. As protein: CASSYTGGSYNEQFF.

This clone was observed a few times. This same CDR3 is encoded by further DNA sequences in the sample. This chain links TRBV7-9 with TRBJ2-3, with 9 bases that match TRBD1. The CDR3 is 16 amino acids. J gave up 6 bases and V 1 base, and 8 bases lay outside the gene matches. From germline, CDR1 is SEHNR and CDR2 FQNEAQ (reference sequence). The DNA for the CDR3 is TGTGCCAGCAGCTTAGACGCCAGGACAGGGGTGGATACGCAGTATTTT. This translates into CASSLDARTGVDTQYF.

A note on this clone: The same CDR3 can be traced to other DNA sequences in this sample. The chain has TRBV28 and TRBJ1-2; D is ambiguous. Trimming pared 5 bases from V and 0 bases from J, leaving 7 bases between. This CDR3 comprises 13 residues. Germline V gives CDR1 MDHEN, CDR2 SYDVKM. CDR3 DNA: TGTGCCAGCAGTCTAACTACTAACTATGGCTACACCTTC. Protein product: CASSLTTNYGYTF.

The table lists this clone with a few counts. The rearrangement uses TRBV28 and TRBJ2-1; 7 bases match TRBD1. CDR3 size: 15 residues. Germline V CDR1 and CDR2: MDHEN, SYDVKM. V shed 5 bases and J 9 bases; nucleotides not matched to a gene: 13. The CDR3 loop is CASSNDRARGGEQFF. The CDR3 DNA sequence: TGTGCCAGCAGTAACGACAGGGCAAGAGGAGGTGAGCAGTTCTTC.

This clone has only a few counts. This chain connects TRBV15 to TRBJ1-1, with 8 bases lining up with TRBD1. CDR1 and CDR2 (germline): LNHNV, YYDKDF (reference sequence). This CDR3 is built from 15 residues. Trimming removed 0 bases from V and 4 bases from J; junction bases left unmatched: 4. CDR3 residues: CATSRDLQGGTEAFF. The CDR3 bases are TGTGCCACCAGCAGAGATCTACAGGGGGGCACTGAAGCTTTCTTT.

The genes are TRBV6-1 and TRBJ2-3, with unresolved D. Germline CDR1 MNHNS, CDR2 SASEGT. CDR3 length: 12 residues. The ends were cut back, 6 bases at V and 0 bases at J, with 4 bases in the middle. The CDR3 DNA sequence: TGTGCCAGCAGGGGTAGCACAGATACGCAGTATTTT. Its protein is CASRGSTDTQYF.

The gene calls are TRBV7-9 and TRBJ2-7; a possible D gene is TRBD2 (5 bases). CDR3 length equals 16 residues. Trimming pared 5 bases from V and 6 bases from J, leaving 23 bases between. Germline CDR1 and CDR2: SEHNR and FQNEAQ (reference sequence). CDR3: CASSPGSGQTLSEQYF. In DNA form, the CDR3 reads TGTGCCAGCAGCCCCGGAAGCGGTCAAACCCTCTCCGAGCAGTACTTC.

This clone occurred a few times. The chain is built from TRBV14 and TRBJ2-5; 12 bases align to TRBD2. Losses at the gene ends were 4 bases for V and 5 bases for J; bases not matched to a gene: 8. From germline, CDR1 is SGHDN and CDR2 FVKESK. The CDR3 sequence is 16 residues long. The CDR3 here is CASSLRLAGAFETQYF. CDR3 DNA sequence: TGTGCCAGCAGCCTAAGACTAGCGGGAGCCTTTGAGACCCAGTACTTC.

The DNA of the CDR3 is TGTGCCAGTAGTAGACAGGCCTCCTCCTACGAGCAGTACTTC. Encoded protein: CASSRQASSYEQYF. J is TRBJ2-7 and V is TRBV19, with D tentatively TRBD1 (6 bases). Germline CDR1 and CDR2: LNHDA and SQIVND (reference sequence). V was pared by 4 bases and J by 0 bases, with 10 bases between. The CDR3 has 14 amino acids.

The CDR3 bases are TGTGCCAGCAGCCAAAGGACTGCGTACGAGCAGTACTTC. Translated: CASSQRTAYEQYF. The chain is built from TRBV4-2 and TRBJ2-7, with D perhaps TRBD2 (5 bases). Germline V gene sequence: CDR1 LGHNA, CDR2 YNFKEQ. The CDR3 sequence is 13 residues long. V was clipped by 2 bases and J by 4 bases, with 9 bases between them.

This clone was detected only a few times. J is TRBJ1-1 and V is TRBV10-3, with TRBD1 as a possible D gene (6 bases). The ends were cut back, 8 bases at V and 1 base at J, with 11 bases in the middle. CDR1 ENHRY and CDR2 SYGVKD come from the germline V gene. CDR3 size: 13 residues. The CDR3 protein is CAIGKDRNTEAFF. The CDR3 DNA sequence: TGTGCCATCGGGAAGGACAGGAACACTGAAGCTTTCTTT.

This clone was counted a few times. The CDR3 nucleotides read TGTGCCAGCAGTTACTCCGACAGGGAGATTAATGAAAAACTGTTTTTT. Encoded protein: CASSYSDREINEKLFF. The chain employs TRBV6-6 and TRBJ1-4; 7 bases match TRBD1. V shed 0 bases, J shed 4 bases, and the junction held 5 bases outside the gene matches. The CDR3 extends over 16 amino acids. Germline V CDR1 and CDR2: MNHNY, SVGAGI (reference sequence).

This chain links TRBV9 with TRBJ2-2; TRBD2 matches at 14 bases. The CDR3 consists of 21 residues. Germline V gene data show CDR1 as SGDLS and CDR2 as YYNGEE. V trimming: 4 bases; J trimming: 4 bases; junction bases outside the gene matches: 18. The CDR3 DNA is TGTGCCAGCAGCCCTCGCGTCCCGGGACTAGCGGGAGAAGTCCTCACCGGGGAGCTGTTTTTT. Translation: CASSPRVPGLAGEVLTGELFF.

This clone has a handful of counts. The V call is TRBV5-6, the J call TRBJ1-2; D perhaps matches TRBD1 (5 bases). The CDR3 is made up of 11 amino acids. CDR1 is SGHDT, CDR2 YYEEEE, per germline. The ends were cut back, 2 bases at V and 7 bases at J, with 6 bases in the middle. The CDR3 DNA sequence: TGTGCCAGCAGCTTTCAGGGTGGCTACACCTTC. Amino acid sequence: CASSFQGGYTF.

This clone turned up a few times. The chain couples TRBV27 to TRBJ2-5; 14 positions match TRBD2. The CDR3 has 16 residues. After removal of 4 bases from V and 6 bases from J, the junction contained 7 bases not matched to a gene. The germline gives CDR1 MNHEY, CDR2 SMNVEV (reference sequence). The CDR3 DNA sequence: TGTGCCAGCAGTTCAAGACTAGCGGGAGGGCCGAAGACCCAGTACTTC. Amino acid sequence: CASSSRLAGGPKTQYF.

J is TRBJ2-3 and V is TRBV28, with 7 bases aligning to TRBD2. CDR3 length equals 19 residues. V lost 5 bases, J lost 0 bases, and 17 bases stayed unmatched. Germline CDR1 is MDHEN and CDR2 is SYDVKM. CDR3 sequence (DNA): TGTGCCAGCAGTCGGCCGAGGGGCGGGGGAGCCCCTAGCACAGATACGCAGTATTTT. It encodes CASSRPRGGGAPSTDTQYF.

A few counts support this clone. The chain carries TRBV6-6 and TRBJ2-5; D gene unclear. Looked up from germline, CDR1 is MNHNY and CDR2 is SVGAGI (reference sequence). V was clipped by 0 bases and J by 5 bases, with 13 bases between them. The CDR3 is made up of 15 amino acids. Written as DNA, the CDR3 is TGTGCCAGCAGTTACTCAACACAAGACTGGGAGACCCAGTACTTC. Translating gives CASSYSTQDWETQYF.

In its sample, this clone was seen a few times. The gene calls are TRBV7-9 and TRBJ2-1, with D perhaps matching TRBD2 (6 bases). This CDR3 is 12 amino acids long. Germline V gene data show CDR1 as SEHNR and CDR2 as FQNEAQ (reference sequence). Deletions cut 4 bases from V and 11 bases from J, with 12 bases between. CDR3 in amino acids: CASSSTSVQQFF. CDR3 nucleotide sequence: TGTGCCAGCAGCTCGACTAGTGTCCAGCAGTTCTTC.

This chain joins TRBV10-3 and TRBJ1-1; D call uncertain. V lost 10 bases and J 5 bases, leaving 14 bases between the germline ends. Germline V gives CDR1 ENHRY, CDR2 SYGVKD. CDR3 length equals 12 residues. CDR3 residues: CATGGVGTEAFF. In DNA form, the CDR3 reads TGTGCCACCGGCGGAGTGGGGACTGAAGCTTTCTTT.

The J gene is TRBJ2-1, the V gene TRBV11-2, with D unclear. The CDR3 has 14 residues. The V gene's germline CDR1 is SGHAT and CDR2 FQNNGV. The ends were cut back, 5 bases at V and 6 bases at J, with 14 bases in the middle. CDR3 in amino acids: CASSAAIRRNEQFF. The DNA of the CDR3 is TGTGCCAGCAGCGCAGCGATCCGCCGCAATGAGCAGTTCTTC.

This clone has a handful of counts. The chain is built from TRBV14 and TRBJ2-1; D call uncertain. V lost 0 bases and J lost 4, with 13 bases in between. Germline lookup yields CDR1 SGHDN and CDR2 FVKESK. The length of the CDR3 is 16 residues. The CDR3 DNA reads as TGTGCCAGCAGCCAAGATAAGGGAACGGTTTACAATGAGCAGTTCTTC. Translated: CASSQDKGTVYNEQFF.

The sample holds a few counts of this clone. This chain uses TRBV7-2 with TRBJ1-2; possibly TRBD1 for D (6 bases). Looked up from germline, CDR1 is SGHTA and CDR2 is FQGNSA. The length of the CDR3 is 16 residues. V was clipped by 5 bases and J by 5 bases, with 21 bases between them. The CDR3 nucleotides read TGTGCCAGCAGCCCCGGCCCCCGGACAGCCGGATATGGCTACACCTTC. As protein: CASSPGPRTAGYGYTF.

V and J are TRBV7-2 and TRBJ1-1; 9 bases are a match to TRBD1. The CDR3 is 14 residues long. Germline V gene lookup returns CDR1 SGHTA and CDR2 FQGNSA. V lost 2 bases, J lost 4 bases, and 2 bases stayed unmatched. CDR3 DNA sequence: TGTGCCAGCAGCTTAAACAGGGGGCCCACTGAAGCTTTCTTT. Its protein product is CASSLNRGPTEAFF.

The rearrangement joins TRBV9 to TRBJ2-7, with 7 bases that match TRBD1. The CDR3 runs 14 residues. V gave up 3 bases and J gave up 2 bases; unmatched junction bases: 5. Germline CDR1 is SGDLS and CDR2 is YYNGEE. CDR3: CASSASGQPYEQYF. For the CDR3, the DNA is TGTGCCAGCAGCGCCTCGGGACAGCCCTACGAGCAGTACTTC.

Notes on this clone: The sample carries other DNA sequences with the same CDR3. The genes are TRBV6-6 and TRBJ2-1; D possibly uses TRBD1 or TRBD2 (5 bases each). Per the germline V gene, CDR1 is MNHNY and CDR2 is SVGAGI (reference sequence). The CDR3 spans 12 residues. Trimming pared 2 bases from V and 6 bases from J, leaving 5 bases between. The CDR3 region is CASSYGGNEQFF. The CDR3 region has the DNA TGTGCCAGCAGTTACGGGGGCAATGAGCAGTTCTTC.

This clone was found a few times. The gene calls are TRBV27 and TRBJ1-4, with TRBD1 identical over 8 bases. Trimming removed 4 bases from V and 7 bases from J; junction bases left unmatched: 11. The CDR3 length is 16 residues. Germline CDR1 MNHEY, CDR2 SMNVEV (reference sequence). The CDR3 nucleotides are TGTGCCAGCAGTTCCCTACGGACAGGGAGTGGTGAAAAACTGTTTTTT. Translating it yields CASSSLRTGSGEKLFF. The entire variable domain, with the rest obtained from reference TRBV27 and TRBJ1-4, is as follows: EAQVTQNPRYLITVTGKKLTVTCSQNMNHEYMSWYRQDPGLGLRQIYYSMNVEVTDKGDVPEGYKVSRKEKRNFPLILESPSPNQTSLYFCASSSLRTGSGEKLFFGSGTQLSVL.